Sequencing of this T cell receptor beta chain was carried out in a study of cytomegalovirus exposure and HLA in healthy donors. Study-level information: One earlier analysis, a look at 180 million or so T cells, found roughly 120 million unique TCR beta sequences.

General study results and limits: Some V segments, including TRBV6-2 and TRBV6-3, were excluded as indistinguishable. In vitro assays verified that three CMV-associated chains recognized CMV antigens specifically.

Details on this clone: Its antigen is not known.

The PCR had 60 Vbeta and 13 Jbeta primers. Data came from immunoSEQ multiplex PCR; TCRdb stores just in-frame clones and leaves some out. The sample carries 150,000 or so clones, roughly 71% recorded once. This CDR3 region has 13 residues. Germline V gene data show CDR1 as SGHRS and CDR2 as YFSETQ. The ends were cut back, 2 bases at V and 4 bases at J, with 7 bases in the middle. V is TRBV5-1 and J is TRBJ1-5; the D is unclear. This TCR derives from a man aged 25-45 years in good health and CMV-seronegative. Specimen: PBMCs. The chain's CDR3 is CASSFEGNQPQHF. Here the CDR3 DNA reads TGCGCCAGCAGCTTTGAGGGAAATCAGCCCCAGCATTTT.